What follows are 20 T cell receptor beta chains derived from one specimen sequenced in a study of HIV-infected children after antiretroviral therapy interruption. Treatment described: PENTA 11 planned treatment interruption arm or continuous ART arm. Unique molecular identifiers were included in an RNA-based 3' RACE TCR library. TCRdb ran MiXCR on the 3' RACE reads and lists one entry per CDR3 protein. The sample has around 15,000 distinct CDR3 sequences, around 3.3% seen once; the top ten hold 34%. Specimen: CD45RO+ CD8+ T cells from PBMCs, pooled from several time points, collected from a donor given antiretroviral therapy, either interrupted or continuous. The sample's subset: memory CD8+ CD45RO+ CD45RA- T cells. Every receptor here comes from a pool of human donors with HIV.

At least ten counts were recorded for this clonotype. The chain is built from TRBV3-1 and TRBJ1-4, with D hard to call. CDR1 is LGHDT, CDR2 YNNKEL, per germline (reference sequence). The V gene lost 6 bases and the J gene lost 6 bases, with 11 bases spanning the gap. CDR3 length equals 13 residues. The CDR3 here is CASSQDVDEKLFF. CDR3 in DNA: TGTGCCAGCAGTCAGGACGTCGATGAAAAACTGTTTTTT.

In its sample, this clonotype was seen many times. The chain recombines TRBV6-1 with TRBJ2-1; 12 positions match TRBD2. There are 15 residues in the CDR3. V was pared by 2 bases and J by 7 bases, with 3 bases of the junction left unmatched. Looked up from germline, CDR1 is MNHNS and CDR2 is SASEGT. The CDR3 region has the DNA TGTGCCAGCAGTGAACTAGCGGGGGGGCGGAATGAGCAGTTCTTC. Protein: CASSELAGGRNEQFF.

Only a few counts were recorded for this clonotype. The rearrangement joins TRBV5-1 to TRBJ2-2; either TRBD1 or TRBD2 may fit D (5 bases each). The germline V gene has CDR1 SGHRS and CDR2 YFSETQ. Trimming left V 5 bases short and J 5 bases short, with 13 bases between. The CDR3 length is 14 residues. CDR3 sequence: CASRTEGWTGELFF. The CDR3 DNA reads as TGCGCCAGCAGGACTGAGGGGTGGACCGGGGAGCTGTTTTTT.

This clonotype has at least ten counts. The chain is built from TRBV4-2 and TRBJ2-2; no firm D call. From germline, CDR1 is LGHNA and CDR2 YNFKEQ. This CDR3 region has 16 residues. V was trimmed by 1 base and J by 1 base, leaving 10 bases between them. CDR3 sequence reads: CASSQVEGLNTGELFF. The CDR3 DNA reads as TGTGCCAGCAGCCAAGTTGAAGGGTTGAACACCGGGGAGCTGTTTTTT.

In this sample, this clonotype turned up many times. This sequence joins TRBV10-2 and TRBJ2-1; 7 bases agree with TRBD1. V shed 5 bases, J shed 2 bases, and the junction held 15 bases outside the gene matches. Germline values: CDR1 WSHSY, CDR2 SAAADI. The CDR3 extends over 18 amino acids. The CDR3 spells CASSNNPTQGVPYNEQFF. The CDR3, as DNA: TGCGCCAGCAGTAATAACCCAACCCAGGGGGTTCCCTACAATGAGCAGTTCTTC.

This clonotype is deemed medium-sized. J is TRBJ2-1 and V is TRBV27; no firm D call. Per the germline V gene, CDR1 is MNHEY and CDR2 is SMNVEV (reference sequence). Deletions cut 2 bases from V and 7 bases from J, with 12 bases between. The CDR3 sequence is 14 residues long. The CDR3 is CASSLSLGLNEQFF. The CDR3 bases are TGTGCCAGCAGTTTAAGCTTGGGTTTGAATGAGCAGTTCTTC.

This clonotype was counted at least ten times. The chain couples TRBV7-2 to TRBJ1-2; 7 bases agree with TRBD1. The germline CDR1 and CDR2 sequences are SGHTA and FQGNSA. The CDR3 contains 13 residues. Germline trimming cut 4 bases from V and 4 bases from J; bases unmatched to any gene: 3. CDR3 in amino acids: CASSSGTVYGYTF. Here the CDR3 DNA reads TGTGCCAGCAGCTCTGGGACAGTCTATGGCTACACCTTC.

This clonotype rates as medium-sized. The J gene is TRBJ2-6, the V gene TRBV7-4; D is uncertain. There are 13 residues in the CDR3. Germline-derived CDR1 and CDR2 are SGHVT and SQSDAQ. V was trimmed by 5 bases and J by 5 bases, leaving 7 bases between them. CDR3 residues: CASSPRWANVLTF. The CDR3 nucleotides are TGTGCCAGCAGCCCCCGCTGGGCCAACGTCCTGACTTTC.

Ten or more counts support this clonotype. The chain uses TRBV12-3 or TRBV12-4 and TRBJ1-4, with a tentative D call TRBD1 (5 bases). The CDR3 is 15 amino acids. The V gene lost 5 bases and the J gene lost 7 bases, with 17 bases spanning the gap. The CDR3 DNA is TGTGCCAGCAGTCCAGCCCCGTGGGGGAGTGAAAAACTGTTTTTT. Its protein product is CASSPAPWGSEKLFF.

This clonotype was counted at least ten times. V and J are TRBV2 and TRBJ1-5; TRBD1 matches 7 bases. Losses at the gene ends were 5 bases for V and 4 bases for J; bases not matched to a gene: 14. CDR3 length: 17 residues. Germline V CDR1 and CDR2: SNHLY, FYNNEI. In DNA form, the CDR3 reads TGTGCCAGCAGTTTCACAAAAACAGGGGAGGGAAATCAGCCCCAGCATTTT. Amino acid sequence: CASSFTKTGEGNQPQHF.

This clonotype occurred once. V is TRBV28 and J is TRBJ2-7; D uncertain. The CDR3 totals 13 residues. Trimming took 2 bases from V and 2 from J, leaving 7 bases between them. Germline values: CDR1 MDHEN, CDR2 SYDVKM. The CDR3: CASSLRVPYEQYF. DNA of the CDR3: TGTGCCAGCAGTTTACGGGTTCCCTACGAGCAGTACTTC. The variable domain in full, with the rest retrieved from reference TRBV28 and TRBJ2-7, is DVKVTQSSRYLVKRTGEKVFLECVQDMDHENMFWYRQDPGLGLRLIYFSYDVKMKEKGDIPEGYSVSREKKERFSLILESASTNQTSMYLCASSLRVPYEQYFGPGTRLTVT.

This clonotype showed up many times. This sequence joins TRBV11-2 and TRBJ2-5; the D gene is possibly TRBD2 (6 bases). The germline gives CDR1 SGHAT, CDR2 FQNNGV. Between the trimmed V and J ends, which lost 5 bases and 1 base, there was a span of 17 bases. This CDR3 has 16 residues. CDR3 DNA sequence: TGTGCCAGCAGCCCGGGACTGCTAATGTCCCAAGAGACCCAGTACTTC. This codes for CASSPGLLMSQETQYF.

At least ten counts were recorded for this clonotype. CDR3 DNA: TGCGCCAGCAGTGAACGGCCTAGCGGGACAGATACGCAGTATTTT. It yields the protein CASSERPSGTDTQYF. V is TRBV10-1 and J is TRBJ2-3; 8 bases agree with TRBD2. The CDR3 is 15 residues long. Unmatched junction bases numbered 5, after V lost 3 bases and J lost 3 bases. CDR1 WNHNN and CDR2 SYGVQD come from the germline V gene (reference sequence).

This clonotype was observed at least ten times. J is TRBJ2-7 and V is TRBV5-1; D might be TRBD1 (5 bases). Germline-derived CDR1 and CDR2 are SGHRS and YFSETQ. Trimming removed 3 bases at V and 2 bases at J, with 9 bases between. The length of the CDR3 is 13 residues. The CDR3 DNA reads TGCGCCAGCAGCTCGGACAACACCTACGAGCAGTACTTC. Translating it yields CASSSDNTYEQYF.

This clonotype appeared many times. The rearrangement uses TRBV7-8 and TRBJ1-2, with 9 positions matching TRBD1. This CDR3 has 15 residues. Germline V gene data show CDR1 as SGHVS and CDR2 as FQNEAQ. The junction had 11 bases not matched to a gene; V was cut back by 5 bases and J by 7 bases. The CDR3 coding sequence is TGTGCCAGCAGCGAGTCCCGGACAGGGGCTGTTGGCTACACCTTC. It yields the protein CASSESRTGAVGYTF.

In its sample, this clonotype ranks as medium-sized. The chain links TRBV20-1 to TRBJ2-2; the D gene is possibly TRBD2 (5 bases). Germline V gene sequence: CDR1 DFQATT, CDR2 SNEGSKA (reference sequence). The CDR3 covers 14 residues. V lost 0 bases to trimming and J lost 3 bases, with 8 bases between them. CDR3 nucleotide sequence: TGCAGTGCTAGAGAAGGAGGAGACACCGGGGAGCTGTTTTTT. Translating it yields CSAREGGDTGELFF.

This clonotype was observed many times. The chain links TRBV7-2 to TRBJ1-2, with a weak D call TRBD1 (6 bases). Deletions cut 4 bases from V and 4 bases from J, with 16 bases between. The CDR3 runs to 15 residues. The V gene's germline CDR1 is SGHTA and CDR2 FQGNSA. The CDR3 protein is CASSSKADSPYGYTF. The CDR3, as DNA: TGTGCCAGCAGCTCTAAAGCGGACAGCCCCTATGGCTACACCTTC. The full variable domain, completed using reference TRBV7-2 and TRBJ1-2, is GAGVSQSPSNKVTEKGKDVELRCDPISGHTALYWYRQSLGQGLEFLIYFQGNSAPDKSGLPSDRFSAERTGGSVSTLTIQRTQQEDSAVYLCASSSKADSPYGYTFGSGTRLTVV.

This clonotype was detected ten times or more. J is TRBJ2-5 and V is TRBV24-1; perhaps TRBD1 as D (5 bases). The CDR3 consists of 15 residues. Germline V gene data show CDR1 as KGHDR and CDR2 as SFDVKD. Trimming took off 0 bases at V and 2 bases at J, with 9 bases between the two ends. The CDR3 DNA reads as TGTGCCACCAGTGATTTGAAGACAGATCAAGAGACCCAGTACTTC. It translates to CATSDLKTDQETQYF.

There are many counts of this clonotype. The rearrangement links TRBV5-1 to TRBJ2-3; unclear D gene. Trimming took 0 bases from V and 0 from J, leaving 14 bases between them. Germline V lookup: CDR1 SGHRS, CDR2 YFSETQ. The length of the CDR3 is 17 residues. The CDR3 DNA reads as TGCGCCAGCAGCTTGGCGCGCTCCCCGGCCAGCACAGATACGCAGTATTTT. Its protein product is CASSLARSPASTDTQYF.

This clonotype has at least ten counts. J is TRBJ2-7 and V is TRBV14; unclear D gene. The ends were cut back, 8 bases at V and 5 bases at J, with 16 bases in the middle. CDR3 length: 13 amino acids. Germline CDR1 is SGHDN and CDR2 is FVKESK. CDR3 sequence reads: CASSIGVYDEQYF. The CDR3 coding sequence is TGTGCCAGCTCCATTGGGGTCTACGACGAGCAGTACTTC.